These 27 T cell receptor beta chains were sequenced from one sample in a study of T cells in Graves' hyperthyroidism and ophthalmopathy (dated by TCRdb to between 2018 and 2021). The library was made by multiplex PCR. Instrument on record: Illumina HiSeq 2000. TCR beta CDR3 regions were amplified from RNA transcripts. A first-round RT-PCR of the TCR CDR3 used the HTBI primer set with the Qiagen OneStep RT-PCR kit. The public reads were quality trimmed at Q25 with fastp and then assembled into clones with MiXCR by TCRdb, keeping productive beta chains. Here each entry gathers all rows of one CDR3 protein and keeps the most common genes and DNA. The sample table records around 560,000 distinct CDR3 sequences; roughly 17% of these occur just once. The ten largest make up about 17% of the sample. The material sequenced was blood. These receptors originate from a woman aged 18-35 years with Graves' hyperthyroidism.

This clonotype was recorded at least ten times. The chain links TRBV2 to TRBJ1-4; maybe TRBD1 (5 bases). Looked up from germline, CDR1 is SNHLY and CDR2 is FYNNEI. CDR3 size: 14 residues. Trimming shortened V by 5 bases and J by 8 bases, and 15 bases separated the two germline ends. The CDR3 spells CASSPGREGEKLFF. In nucleotides, the CDR3 is TGTGCCAGCAGTCCGGGACGAGAGGGCGAAAAACTGTTTTTT.

This clonotype has ten or more counts. V gene TRBV24-1 combines with J gene TRBJ2-1; 7 bases align to TRBD1. Germline V gene lookup returns CDR1 KGHDR and CDR2 SFDVKD. J lost 1 base, V lost 4 bases, and 6 bases had no gene match. The CDR3 contains 16 residues. DNA of the CDR3: TGTGCCACCAGTGACTTTACAGGGGAATCCTACAATGAGCAGTTCTTC. It codes for CATSDFTGESYNEQFF.

V usage is TRBV5-1 and J usage is TRBJ1-1; TRBD1 matches 7 bases. The ends lost 0 bases at V and 1 base at J; junction bases unmatched: 6. Germline V gene lookup returns CDR1 SGHRS and CDR2 YFSETQ. This CDR3 has 16 amino acids. The CDR3 region has the DNA TGCGCCAGCAGCTTGGAAAGGGGGCTAGAGAACACTGAAGCTTTCTTT. This codes for CASSLERGLENTEAFF. Combining the CDR3 with reference TRBV5-1 and TRBJ1-1 gives the whole variable domain KAGVTQTPRYLIKTRGQQVTLSCSPISGHRSVSWYQQTPGQGLQFLFEYFSETQRNKGNFPGRFSGRQFSNSRSEMNVSTLELGDSALYLCASSLERGLENTEAFFGQGTRLTVV.

This clonotype was counted many times. The CDR3 region has the DNA TGTGCCAGCAGCTCTACCGGGACTAGCGCGTCCTACAATGAGCAGTTCTTC. Translating gives CASSSTGTSASYNEQFF. The chain couples TRBV12-3 or TRBV12-4 to TRBJ2-1; TRBD2 aligns across 10 bases. Losses at the gene ends were 6 bases for V and 1 base for J; bases not matched to a gene: 9. This CDR3 region has 17 residues.

As DNA, the CDR3 is TGCGCCAGCAAACGGGGGGCCATAATCCCTGAAGAGACCCAGTACTTC. Protein product: CASKRGAIIPEETQYF. This sequence joins TRBV4-1 and TRBJ2-5, with D tentatively TRBD2 (7 bases). Trimming left V 7 bases short and J 3 bases short, with 21 bases between. CDR3 length: 16 residues. CDR1 and CDR2 from the germline V gene are MGHRA and YSYEKL.

The chain joins TRBV15 to TRBJ1-4, with D maybe TRBD1 (5 bases). There are 15 residues in the CDR3. Germline CDR1 is LNHNV and CDR2 is YYDKDF (reference sequence). With 5 bases removed from V and 4 bases from J, the gap between germline ends came to 14 bases. This CDR3 is CATSDHQTDNEKLFF. CDR3 nucleotide sequence: TGTGCCACCAGCGACCACCAGACAGATAATGAAAAACTGTTTTTT.

This clonotype has just a few counts. The chain joins TRBV19 to TRBJ2-1, with TRBD1 identical over 8 bases. J gave up 8 bases and V 6 bases, and 6 bases lay outside the gene matches. This CDR3 is 13 amino acids long. CDR1 LNHDA and CDR2 SQIVND come from the germline V gene (reference sequence). The CDR3 DNA reads as TGTGCCAGTAGAAGGACAGGGCCCGATGAGCAGTTCTTC. Translating gives CASRRTGPDEQFF.

CDR3 sequence: CASSFDLQGHNSPLHF. In nucleotides, the CDR3 is TGTGCCAGCAGTTTTGACTTACAGGGGCATAATTCACCCCTCCACTTT. The gene calls are TRBV12-3 or TRBV12-4 and TRBJ1-6; TRBD1 matches 7 bases. The CDR3 has 16 residues. Trimming removed 3 bases from V and 5 bases from J; junction bases left unmatched: 7.

This clonotype was picked up a small number of times. The chain links TRBV6-4 to TRBJ2-2; no clear D. Germline CDR1 MRHNA, CDR2 SNTAGT. The CDR3 runs 14 residues. Trimming removed 2 bases from V and 6 bases from J, with 10 bases in between. The CDR3 protein is CASSDKPGPGELFF. The CDR3 DNA follows: TGTGCCAGCAGTGACAAGCCCGGGCCCGGGGAGCTGTTTTTT.

There are a few counts of this clonotype. The chain couples TRBV6-1 to TRBJ2-7; TRBD1 might be the D (5 bases). Trimming stripped 8 bases from V and 0 bases from J, with 11 bases between. CDR3 length: 13 amino acids. Germline values: CDR1 MNHNS, CDR2 SASEGT. CDR3 amino acids: CASYRRDSYEQYF. The CDR3 DNA sequence: TGTGCCAGCTACCGCAGGGACTCCTACGAGCAGTACTTC.

This clonotype was detected ten times or more. The V and J genes are TRBV20-1 and TRBJ2-7; D remains ambiguous. This CDR3 is 13 amino acids long. V shed 6 bases and J shed 2 bases, with 14 bases lying between them. The germline V gene encodes CDR1 DFQATT and CDR2 SNEGSKA (reference sequence). The CDR3 loop is CSALTNSPYEQYF. Written as DNA, the CDR3 is TGCAGTGCACTGACAAACTCCCCCTACGAGCAGTACTTC.

This clonotype was recorded at least ten times. The chain has TRBV5-1 and TRBJ2-2; D remains unclear. There are 17 residues in the CDR3. The germline gives CDR1 SGHRS, CDR2 YFSETQ. The V gene lost 0 bases and the J gene lost 3 bases, with 15 bases spanning the gap. CDR3 sequence reads: CASSLAGGVLDTGELFF. DNA of the CDR3: TGCGCCAGCAGCTTGGCCGGCGGAGTATTGGACACCGGGGAGCTGTTTTTT.

With regard to this clonotype: At one end the junction does not follow the germline gene, possibly because of a read error. The rearrangement links TRBV5-1 to TRBJ2-7; 13 positions agree with TRBD2. CDR1 is SGHRS and CDR2 is YFSETQ in the germline V gene. This CDR3 comprises 18 residues. The CDR3 region is CASSLRGPLAGGTYGQYF. CDR3 DNA: TGTGCCAGCAGCTTGCGGGGCCCACTAGCGGGGGGGACCTACGGGCAGTACTTC.

This clonotype was recorded at least ten times. The J gene is TRBJ1-5, the V gene TRBV2, with D hard to call. Germline V gene lookup returns CDR1 SNHLY and CDR2 FYNNEI. Trimming cost V 6 bases and J 3 bases, with 12 bases left between them. The CDR3 is made up of 14 amino acids. This chain's CDR3 is CASRADVNNQPQHF. The CDR3, as DNA: TGTGCCAGCAGAGCAGATGTGAACAATCAGCCCCAGCATTTT.

This clonotype showed up many times. CDR3 protein: CASSRTKRGVDYEQYF. CDR3 DNA: TGTGCCAGTAGCCGAACTAAGCGGGGGGTTGACTACGAGCAGTACTTC. The rearrangement uses TRBV6-1 and TRBJ2-7; 9 bases match TRBD2. V lost 9 bases to trimming and J lost 3 bases; unmatched junction nucleotides: 15. The CDR3 runs 16 residues. Looked up from germline, CDR1 is MNHNS and CDR2 is SASEGT.

This clonotype was seen a handful of times. The junction departs from germline at one end; a sequencing error may be responsible. V usage is TRBV12-3 or TRBV12-4 and J usage is TRBJ1-6; D remains unclear. The CDR3 has 14 residues. The CDR3 sequence is CASSLDAYNPPLHF. In nucleotides, the CDR3 is TGTGCCAGCAGTTTAGACGCTTATAATCCACCCCTCCACTTT.

The chain is built from TRBV20-1 and TRBJ2-2, with 9 bases matching TRBD2. Germline V gene lookup returns CDR1 DFQATT and CDR2 SNEGSKA (reference sequence). Germline trimming cut 6 bases from V and 6 bases from J; bases unmatched to any gene: 11. CDR3 length: 15 residues. The CDR3 loop is CSAPRGGRVAGELFF. The DNA of the CDR3 is TGCAGTGCGCCTCGGGGCGGGAGGGTGGCCGGGGAGCTGTTTTTT.

The sample holds many counts of this clonotype. DNA for the CDR3: TGTGCCAGCAGTTTGTATAAGGGTATAGCCAAAAACATTCAGTACTTC. Its translation: CASSLYKGIAKNIQYF. The chain employs TRBV28 and TRBJ2-4, with unresolved D. The V end lost 3 bases, the J end lost 0 bases, and 12 bases lay between the germline ends. Germline V CDR1 and CDR2: MDHEN, SYDVKM. The CDR3 spans 16 residues.

This clonotype was detected only a few times. The J gene is TRBJ1-6, the V gene TRBV15; D gene ambiguous. The CDR3 is made up of 16 amino acids. Trimming pared 3 bases from V and 10 bases from J, leaving 19 bases between. Germline V gene data show CDR1 as LNHNV and CDR2 as YYDKDF (reference sequence). The CDR3 DNA reads TGTGCCACCAGCAGCTCGTTAAGGGATTTAGACTCACCCCTCCACTTT. This codes for CATSSSLRDLDSPLHF.

This clonotype occurred a few times. The chain uses TRBV28 and TRBJ2-3; D tentatively reads TRBD1 or TRBD2 (5 bases each). CDR1 is MDHEN, CDR2 SYDVKM, per germline. Between the trimmed V and J ends, which lost 5 bases and 6 bases, there was a span of 18 bases. The CDR3 is 15 amino acids. The CDR3 loop is CASSGAGPLGDTQYF. Written as DNA, the CDR3 is TGTGCCAGCAGTGGGGCGGGCCCTCTGGGCGATACGCAGTATTTT.

Ten or more counts support this clonotype. The chain links TRBV6-1 to TRBJ1-2, with unresolved D. V gave up 7 bases and J gave up 4 bases, with 16 bases separating them. There are 14 residues in the CDR3. Looked up from germline, CDR1 is MNHNS and CDR2 is SASEGT. CDR3 protein: CASIVPATVYGYTF. The CDR3 DNA follows: TGTGCCAGCATCGTCCCGGCGACCGTCTATGGCTACACCTTC.

This clonotype was seen many times. The DNA for the CDR3 is TGTGCCACCAGCAGAGACCGACAGGGACGCGCCTACGAGCAGTACTTC. Its protein is CATSRDRQGRAYEQYF. The chain is built from TRBV15 and TRBJ2-7; 7 nucleotides line up with TRBD1. With V trimmed by 0 bases and J by 2 bases, 7 bases remained unmatched. Germline CDR1 and CDR2: LNHNV and YYDKDF (reference sequence). The CDR3 is made up of 16 amino acids.

The V gene is TRBV14, the J gene TRBJ1-1; D remains ambiguous. Germline V gene data show CDR1 as SGHDN and CDR2 as FVKESK. Trimming cost V 1 base and J 2 bases, with 8 bases left between them. The CDR3 is made up of 14 amino acids. CDR3 bases: TGTGCCAGCAGCCAAGGTCTTAAAAACACTGAAGCTTTCTTT. This gives the protein CASSQGLKNTEAFF.

This clonotype has ten or more counts. This chain uses TRBV28 with TRBJ2-3; D call uncertain. CDR1 and CDR2 (germline): MDHEN, SYDVKM. With 5 bases removed from V and 3 bases from J, the gap between germline ends came to 9 bases. This CDR3 is 13 amino acids long. In DNA, the CDR3 is TGTGCCAGCAGTCCCCCAGTGACAGATACGCAGTATTTT. This codes for CASSPPVTDTQYF.

This clonotype appeared many times. The V call is TRBV11-2, the J call TRBJ1-1; possible D gene TRBD1, 5 bases. In germline, CDR1 is SGHAT, CDR2 FQNNGV. The ends were cut back, 8 bases at V and 1 base at J, with 11 bases in the middle. The CDR3 runs to 13 residues. In DNA form, the CDR3 reads TGTGCCAGCGGGAGACAGCAGAACACTGAAGCTTTCTTT. It translates to CASGRQQNTEAFF.

This clonotype occurred a few times. The CDR3 spells CASSLVGQGFTDTQYF. CDR3 sequence (DNA): TGCGCCAGCAGCTTAGTGGGACAGGGCTTCACAGATACGCAGTATTTT. This chain connects TRBV5-1 to TRBJ2-3, with 9 bases that match TRBD1. The germline CDR1 and CDR2 sequences are SGHRS and YFSETQ. The CDR3 covers 16 residues. Losses at the gene ends were 2 bases for V and 2 bases for J; bases not matched to a gene: 6.

This clonotype occurred many times. The gene calls are TRBV28 and TRBJ1-3; possible D gene TRBD1, 6 bases. Germline CDR1 MDHEN, CDR2 SYDVKM. Trimming pared 5 bases from V and 3 bases from J, leaving 11 bases between. The CDR3 is 14 residues long. CDR3 sequence (DNA): TGTGCCAGCAGTGAACAGGGATTTGGAAACACCATATATTTT. Translating gives CASSEQGFGNTIYF.